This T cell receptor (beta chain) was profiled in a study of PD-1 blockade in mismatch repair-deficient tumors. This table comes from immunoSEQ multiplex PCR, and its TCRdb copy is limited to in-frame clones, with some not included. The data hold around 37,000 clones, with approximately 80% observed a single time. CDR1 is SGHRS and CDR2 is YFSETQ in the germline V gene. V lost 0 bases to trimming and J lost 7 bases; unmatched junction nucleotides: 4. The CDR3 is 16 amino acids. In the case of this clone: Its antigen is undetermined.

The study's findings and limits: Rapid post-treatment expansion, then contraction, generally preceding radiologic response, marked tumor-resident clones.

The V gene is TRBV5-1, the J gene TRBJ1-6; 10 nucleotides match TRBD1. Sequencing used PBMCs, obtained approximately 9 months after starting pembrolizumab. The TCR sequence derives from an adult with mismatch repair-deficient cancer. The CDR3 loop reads CASSLGQGAWNSPLHF. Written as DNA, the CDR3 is TGCGCCAGCAGCTTGGGACAGGGGGCCTGGAATTCACCCCTCCACTTT.